The 9 T cell receptor beta chains below were found in one sample sequenced in a study of blood T cell repertoires in COVID-19. Clones were read by immunoSEQ multiplex PCR, and TCRdb kept only the in-frame ones, dropping some. The sample contains under 200,000 clones, approximately 85% of which appear only once. Specimen: peripheral blood. These receptors were collected from a woman aged 45-60 years with COVID-19, enrolled during active disease.

V and J are TRBV6-2 or TRBV6-3 and TRBJ2-7; 7 nucleotides line up with TRBD1. The CDR3 is 15 amino acids. CDR1 and CDR2 from the germline V gene are MNHEY and SVGEGT. J lost 1 base, V lost 2 bases, and 5 bases had no gene match. Here the CDR3 reads CASSYDRVSSYEQYF. In DNA, the CDR3 is TGTGCCAGCAGTTACGACAGGGTTTCGTCCTACGAGCAGTACTTC.

The CDR3 DNA is TGCGCCAGCAGCCTCGGGACTACCAACACAGATACGCAGTATTTT. Residues: CASSLGTTNTDTQYF. The chain is built from TRBV5-1 and TRBJ2-3, with 7 bases that match TRBD2. Trimming at V came to 4 bases and at J to 2 bases, leaving 7 bases not matched to a gene. There are 15 residues in the CDR3. Germline V gene sequence: CDR1 SGHRS, CDR2 YFSETQ. The whole variable domain, filled in from reference TRBV5-1 and TRBJ2-3, reads KAGVTQTPRYLIKTRGQQVTLSCSPISGHRSVSWYQQTPGQGLQFLFEYFSETQRNKGNFPGRFSGRQFSNSRSEMNVSTLELGDSALYLCASSLGTTNTDTQYFGPGTRLTVL.

The J gene is TRBJ2-5, the V gene TRBV5-1; 9 bases align to TRBD2. J was trimmed by 2 bases and V by 2 bases; bases with no gene match: 10. Germline CDR1 and CDR2: SGHRS and YFSETQ. The CDR3 is made up of 17 amino acids. In DNA, the CDR3 is TGCGCCAGCAGCTTAGGGATAGCGGGGGTCCTACAAGAGACCCAGTACTTC. This sequence encodes CASSLGIAGVLQETQYF.

J is TRBJ2-1 and V is TRBV28, with 9 positions matching TRBD2. The CDR3 sequence is 17 residues long. With V trimmed by 1 base and J by 0 bases, 4 bases remained unmatched. Looked up from germline, CDR1 is MDHEN and CDR2 is SYDVKM. In nucleotides, the CDR3 is TGTGCCAGCAGTTTATTAGCGGGGGTCACCTCCTACAATGAGCAGTTCTTC. It is translated as CASSLLAGVTSYNEQFF.

V is TRBV7-9 and J is TRBJ1-6; D may be TRBD1 (5 bases). CDR3 length equals 15 residues. V lost 6 bases and J lost 8, with 17 bases in between. Germline CDR1 reads SEHNR; CDR2 reads FQNEAQ (reference sequence). The CDR3 protein is CASSLRETGDSPLHF. CDR3 DNA: TGTGCCAGCAGTCTCAGGGAGACGGGAGATTCACCCCTCCACTTT.

The rearrangement links TRBV4-1 to TRBJ2-1; 8 bases agree with TRBD2. J gave up 5 bases and V 0 bases, and 12 bases lay outside the gene matches. The CDR3 contains 18 residues. Germline loops: CDR1 MGHRA, CDR2 YSYEKL. CDR3 loop: CASSQDLVASGLNNEQFF. The CDR3 coding sequence is TGCGCCAGCAGCCAAGATCTAGTTGCTAGCGGGTTGAACAATGAGCAGTTCTTC.

The chain uses TRBV7-2 and TRBJ1-5; D is unclear. Trimming took 1 base from V and 0 from J, leaving 13 bases between them. CDR3 length equals 17 residues. The germline gives CDR1 SGHTA, CDR2 FQGNSA. The CDR3 sequence: CASSLVGSTYSNQPQHF. Written as DNA, the CDR3 is TGTGCCAGCAGCTTAGTGGGCAGCACTTATAGCAATCAGCCCCAGCATTTT.

The chain recombines TRBV7-2 with TRBJ1-1; 7 nucleotides agree with TRBD1. CDR3 length equals 16 residues. The V gene end was trimmed by 1 base and the J gene end by 1 base; junction bases not matched to a gene: 6. Looked up from germline, CDR1 is SGHTA and CDR2 is FQGNSA. Here the CDR3 DNA reads TGTGCCAGCAGCTTAGATACGGGACAGAGGAACACTGAAGCTTTCTTT. It is translated as CASSLDTGQRNTEAFF.

This clone was seen only a few times. The same CDR3 also results from other DNA sequences found in this sample. This chain joins TRBV6-5 and TRBJ1-2; 10 bases agree with TRBD1. The junction had 3 bases not matched to a gene; V was cut back by 6 bases and J by 2 bases. The CDR3 spans 14 residues. CDR1 is MNHEY, CDR2 SVGAGI, per germline. CDR3 loop: CASRRTGGNYGYTF. CDR3 nucleotide sequence: TGTGCCAGCAGGAGGACAGGGGGGAACTATGGCTACACCTTC.